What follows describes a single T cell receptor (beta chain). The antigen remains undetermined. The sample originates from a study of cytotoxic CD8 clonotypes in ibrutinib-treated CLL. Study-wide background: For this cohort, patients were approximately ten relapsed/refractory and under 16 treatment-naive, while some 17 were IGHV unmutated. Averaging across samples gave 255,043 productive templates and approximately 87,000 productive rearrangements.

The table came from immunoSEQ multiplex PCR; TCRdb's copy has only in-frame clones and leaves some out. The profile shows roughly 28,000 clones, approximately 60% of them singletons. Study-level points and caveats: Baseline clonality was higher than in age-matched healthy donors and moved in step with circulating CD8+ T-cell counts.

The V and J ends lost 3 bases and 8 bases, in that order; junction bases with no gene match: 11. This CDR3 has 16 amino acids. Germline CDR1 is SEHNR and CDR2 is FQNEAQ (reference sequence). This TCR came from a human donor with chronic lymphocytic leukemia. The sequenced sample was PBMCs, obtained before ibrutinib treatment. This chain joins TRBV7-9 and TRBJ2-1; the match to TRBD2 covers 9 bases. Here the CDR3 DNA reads TGTGCCAGCAGCTTTCCTAGCGGGGACCTGGAGGATGAGCAGTTCTTC. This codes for CASSFPSGDLEDEQFF.